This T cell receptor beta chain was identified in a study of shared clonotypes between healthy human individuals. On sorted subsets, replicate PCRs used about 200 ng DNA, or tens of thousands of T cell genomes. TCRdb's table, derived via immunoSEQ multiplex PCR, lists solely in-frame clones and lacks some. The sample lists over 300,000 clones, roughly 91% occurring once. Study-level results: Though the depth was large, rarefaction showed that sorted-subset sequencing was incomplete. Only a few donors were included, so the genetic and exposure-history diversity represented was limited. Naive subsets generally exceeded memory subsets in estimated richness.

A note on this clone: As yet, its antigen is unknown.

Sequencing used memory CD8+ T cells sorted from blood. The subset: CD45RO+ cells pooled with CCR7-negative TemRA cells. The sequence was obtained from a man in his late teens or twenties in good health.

The CDR3 coding sequence is TGCGCCAGCAGCCAACGCGCCGGGACTAGCGGGAGGGCCTACAATGAGCAGTTCTTC. This translates into CASSQRAGTSGRAYNEQFF. The rearrangement uses TRBV4-3 and TRBJ2-1, with TRBD2 identical over 16 bases. This CDR3 contains 19 residues. Germline values: CDR1 LGHNA, CDR2 YSLEER. Trimming cost V 2 bases and J 2 bases; bases outside gene matches: 6.